The rows below give T cell receptor beta chains drawn from one sample of a study of blood T cell repertoires in COVID-19. The assay was immunoSEQ multiplex PCR, and TCRdb's table has in-frame clones only and misses some. Of around 160,000 clones listed, roughly four fifths are singletons. The sequenced sample was peripheral blood. The source of these receptors is a man aged 55 to 70 with active or convalescent COVID-19. Each CDR3 is given with its conserved first and last residue. D genes are given only for firm matches. Not all rows give a size; the values are once, few, many and, for expanded clones, a class.

size	V	D	J	DNA	CDR3
-	TRBV2	TRBD1	TRBJ2-3	TGTGCCAGCAGGAGAGGTCGGGACAGGGTAGCCGATACGCAGTATTTT	CASRRGRDRVADTQYF
-	TRBV5-1	-	TRBJ2-5	TGCGCCAGCCGCCCTGCGGGCAGTCGCCAAGAGACCCAGTACTTC	CASRPAGSRQETQYF
-	TRBV20-1	TRBD1	TRBJ2-7	TGCAGTGCCAGTGGACAGGGAACCTACGAGCAGTACTTC	CSASGQGTYEQYF
-	TRBV18	TRBD2	TRBJ2-3	TGTGCCAGCTCACCCCCCCGAAGCGGGGGGACAGATACGCAGTATTTT	CASSPPRSGGTDTQYF
-	TRBV27	-	TRBJ2-2	TGTGCCAGCAGTCGGGACACCACTTTGGCGTCCGGGGAGCTGTTTTTT	CASSRDTTLASGELFF
once	TRBV7-9	TRBD1	TRBJ1-2	TGTGCCAGCAGCTTAGTACAGGGGGATCATGGCTACACCTTC	CASSLVQGDHGYTF
-	TRBV7-2	-	TRBJ1-1	TGTGCCAGCAGCTCCGACCGACAGAGTGAAGCTTTCTTT	CASSSDRQSEAFF
few	TRBV24-1	TRBD1	TRBJ2-7	TGTGCCACCAGTGATCCTACGGGACAGGGGATGTGGGAGCAGTACTTC	CATSDPTGQGMWEQYF
-	TRBV7-9	TRBD1	TRBJ1-1	TGTGCCAGCAGCTTATACAGGGGGTGGTCTTTCTTT	CASSLYRGWSFF
-	TRBV5-1	-	TRBJ2-1	TGCGCCAGCAGCTTGGATGTCCTAGCCGGCAATGAGCAGTTCTTC	CASSLDVLAGNEQFF
-	TRBV7-9	TRBD2	TRBJ2-1	TGTGCCAGCAGCCAACGGCGAGCGGGGGCAAACTACAATGAGCAGTTCTTC	CASSQRRAGANYNEQFF
few	TRBV7-9	-	TRBJ1-5	TGTGCCAGCAGCTTAGTAGTTAGGGGAATGGACAATCAGCCCCAGCATTTT	CASSLVVRGMDNQPQHF
-	TRBV6-1	-	TRBJ1-1	TGTGCCAGCAGTGAAACCGTAGCAGGGCTCGGGACTGAAGCTTTCTTT	CASSETVAGLGTEAFF
-	TRBV5-6	-	TRBJ1-2	TGTGCCAGCAGCCCCCGCCTGCAGGGCCAATTTATCTATGGCTACACCTTC	CASSPRLQGQFIYGYTF
-	TRBV12-5	-	TRBJ1-1	TGTGCTAGTGGTTCCAGCCGGGGGGTGAACACTGAAGCTTTCTTT	CASGSSRGVNTEAFF
-	TRBV10-3	TRBD1	TRBJ2-7	TGTGCCATCGGACAGGGAACCGACACCTACGAGCAGTACTTC	CAIGQGTDTYEQYF
-	TRBV10-3	TRBD2	TRBJ2-3	TGTGCCATCGGTAGCGGGCCCAGCACAGATACGCAGTATTTT	CAIGSGPSTDTQYF
few	TRBV9	-	TRBJ1-6	TGTGCCAGCAGCGTAGCTAGGGGCCATAATTCACCCCTCCACTTT	CASSVARGHNSPLHF
once	TRBV5-1	-	TRBJ1-2	TGCGCCAGCAGTTATGACTGGACGGGATTATATGGCTACACCTTC	CASSYDWTGLYGYTF
-	TRBV5-6	-	TRBJ2-7	TGTGCCAGCAGCTCCCCCCACAACTACGAGCAGTACTTC	CASSSPHNYEQYF
-	TRBV7-9	-	TRBJ1-5	TGTGCCAGCAGCTCTACAGTCAATCAGCCCCAGCATTTT	CASSSTVNQPQHF
-	TRBV28	TRBD2	TRBJ2-1	TGTGCCAGCAGTTTCCCGGGACTAGCGGGAGGCCCCGCCCTCTTC	CASSFPGLAGGPALF
-	TRBV28	TRBD1	TRBJ1-2	TGTGCCAGCAGACCAGGACAGGGGCCGTTAGGCTACACCTTC	CASRPGQGPLGYTF
-	TRBV28	TRBD1	TRBJ1-5	TGTGCCAGCAGTCCATGGACAGGGGGGGGCAATCAGCCCCAGCATTTT	CASSPWTGGGNQPQHF